Below, 22 T cell receptor beta chains from the same sample are listed, as sequenced in a study of T cells after yellow fever vaccination. One entry per CDR3 protein, called by TCRdb with MiXCR from the 5' RACE reads. The repertoire has roughly 350,000 distinct CDR3 sequences, over 4% of them found once; the top ten carry approximately 25%. The sample here was PBMCs, taken 5 days after the yellow fever booster vaccination. The source is a man aged 18 to 29 who received the YFV17D yellow fever vaccine.

The rearrangement uses TRBV10-3 and TRBJ2-3; the D is unclear. V was pared by 6 bases and J by 0 bases, with 10 bases between. Germline assignment: CDR1 ENHRY and CDR2 SYGVKD. The CDR3 is 14 residues long. This CDR3 is CAISLTTSTDTQYF. The CDR3 bases are TGTGCCATCAGCCTGACAACTAGCACAGATACGCAGTATTTT.

The chain is built from TRBV6-6 and TRBJ2-2; TRBD1 matches at 9 bases. Unmatched junction bases numbered 10, after V lost 6 bases and J lost 5 bases. The CDR3 length is 16 residues. The germline V gene encodes CDR1 MNHNY and CDR2 SVGAGI (reference sequence). The CDR3 region has the DNA TGTGCCAGCAGGGCCGGGACAGGGAGGTTGACCGGGGAGCTGTTTTTT. Translation gives CASRAGTGRLTGELFF.

This clonotype was counted ten times or more. The junction shows a germline mismatch at one end, possibly a read error. The genes are TRBV12-3 or TRBV12-4 and TRBJ1-5, with 9 bases aligning to TRBD1. This CDR3 spans 11 amino acids. CDR3 protein: CASSPGTGSVF. The CDR3 coding sequence is TGTGCCAGCAGCCCCGGGACAGGGTCCGTTTTT.

This clonotype was observed a few times. The chain uses TRBV4-3 and TRBJ1-2; D possibly corresponds to TRBD1 (5 bases). V lost 3 bases and J 4 bases, leaving 15 bases between the germline ends. The CDR3 contains 15 residues. Germline V gene lookup returns CDR1 LGHNA and CDR2 YSLEER. In nucleotides, the CDR3 is TGCGCCAGCAGCCATGGTAGGAGACAGTCCTATGGCTACACCTTC. This encodes CASSHGRRQSYGYTF.

The chain recombines TRBV6-5 with TRBJ1-4; D uncertain. The CDR3 consists of 15 residues. With 5 bases removed from V and 0 bases from J, the gap between germline ends came to 10 bases. In germline, CDR1 is MNHEY, CDR2 SVGAGI. CDR3 protein: CASSRDPATNEKLFF. The CDR3 DNA sequence: TGTGCCAGCAGTCGAGACCCTGCAACTAATGAAAAACTGTTTTTT.

This clonotype was recorded at least ten times. The chain is built from TRBV20-1 and TRBJ2-2; no clear D. This CDR3 spans 13 amino acids. Germline V gene sequence: CDR1 DFQATT, CDR2 SNEGSKA (reference sequence). V dropped 0 bases and J dropped 5 bases, with 7 bases sitting between them. CDR3 in amino acids: CSARDFGTGELFF. The DNA for the CDR3 is TGCAGTGCTAGAGATTTCGGAACCGGGGAGCTGTTTTTT.

This clonotype was seen a handful of times. V and J are TRBV7-2 and TRBJ1-6; D is ambiguous. Germline CDR1 reads SGHTA; CDR2 reads FQGNSA. The CDR3 runs to 15 residues. The V gene lost 1 base and the J gene lost 6 bases, with 10 bases spanning the gap. The CDR3, as DNA: TGTGCCAGCAGCTTAGTGCCTCGGGGTAATTCACCCCTCCACTTT. Translating gives CASSLVPRGNSPLHF.

This clonotype has at least ten counts. The rearrangement uses TRBV12-3 or TRBV12-4 and TRBJ2-3; 7 bases line up with TRBD1. The J segment lost 3 bases and the V segment lost 5 bases, leaving 8 bases of the junction unmatched. The CDR3 runs 15 residues. The CDR3 DNA reads as TGTGCCAGCAGTCGTGACAGGGATAAAACAGATACGCAGTATTTT. It encodes CASSRDRDKTDTQYF.

The chain carries TRBV12-3 or TRBV12-4 and TRBJ2-1; D unresolved. Trimming took off 2 bases at V and 2 bases at J, with 10 bases between the two ends. The CDR3 sequence is 15 residues long. The CDR3: CASSLKQPAYNEQFF. CDR3 nucleotide sequence: TGTGCCAGCAGTTTAAAACAGCCGGCCTACAATGAGCAGTTCTTC.

This clonotype was picked up many times. The rearrangement joins TRBV7-2 to TRBJ2-5, with 8 positions matching TRBD2. CDR1 SGHTA and CDR2 FQGNSA come from the germline V gene. CDR3 length: 15 amino acids. J was trimmed by 6 bases and V by 1 base; bases with no gene match: 7. Here the CDR3 DNA reads TGTGCCAGCAGCTTAGATGCGGGGGGTCACCAGACCCAGTACTTC. It translates to CASSLDAGGHQTQYF.

The sample holds a few counts of this clonotype. This chain links TRBV6-6 with TRBJ1-5, with 7 nucleotides matching TRBD1. Germline CDR1 reads MNHNY; CDR2 reads SVGAGI (reference sequence). Trimming at V came to 3 bases and at J to 7 bases, leaving 9 bases not matched to a gene. The CDR3 is 15 residues long. The CDR3 loop reads CASSYEGALGQPQHF. DNA for the CDR3: TGTGCCAGCAGTTATGAGGGGGCGCTCGGACAGCCCCAGCATTTT.

About this clonotype itself: Compared with germline, one end of the junction differs, possibly owing to a read error. The chain uses TRBV27 and TRBJ2-1; D is ambiguous. Per germline, CDR1 MNHEY and CDR2 SMNVEV (reference sequence). This CDR3 is built from 13 residues. CDR3 amino acids: CASRGPDGNEQVF. DNA for the CDR3: TGTGCCAGCAGGGGCCCGGACGGCAATGAGCAGGTCTTC.

The rearrangement uses TRBV5-4 and TRBJ2-3, with D possibly matching TRBD1 (5 bases). CDR1 is SGHNT, CDR2 YYREEE, per germline (reference sequence). Trimming removed 1 base from V and 2 bases from J, with 11 bases in between. This CDR3 region has 15 residues. This chain's CDR3 is CASSLRGTNTDTQYF. As DNA, the CDR3 is TGTGCCAGCAGCTTGAGGGGAACTAACACAGATACGCAGTATTTT.

The chain employs TRBV20-1 and TRBJ1-2, with 9 bases aligning to TRBD1. This CDR3 region has 13 residues. Unmatched junction bases numbered 7, after V lost 5 bases and J lost 6 bases. Germline V gene lookup returns CDR1 DFQATT and CDR2 SNEGSKA (reference sequence). The CDR3 region is CSAYRTGVDGYTF. The CDR3 region has the DNA TGCAGTGCTTACAGGACAGGGGTCGATGGCTACACCTTC.

The table lists this clonotype with many counts. The chain links TRBV7-9 to TRBJ1-1, with D maybe TRBD1 (6 bases). This CDR3 is built from 12 residues. Per the germline V gene, CDR1 is SEHNR and CDR2 is FQNEAQ (reference sequence). The V gene lost 7 bases and the J gene lost 1 base, with 7 bases spanning the gap. The CDR3 coding sequence is TGTGCCAGCACCAGGGGGAACACTGAAGCTTTCTTT. Translation: CASTRGNTEAFF.

The V gene is TRBV6-6, the J gene TRBJ2-5, with TRBD2 matching 10 bases. From germline, CDR1 is MNHNY and CDR2 SVGAGI (reference sequence). V dropped 4 bases and J dropped 2; count of bases not matched to a gene: 4. The CDR3 is made up of 15 amino acids. CDR3 sequence (DNA): TGTGCCAGCAGTTCGCTAGCGGGGGAACAAGAGACCCAGTACTTC. Its translation is CASSSLAGEQETQYF.

The V gene is TRBV19, the J gene TRBJ1-2; 9 bases are a match to TRBD1. V lost 6 bases and J lost 4; bases outside the gene matches: 6. The CDR3 is made up of 14 amino acids. CDR1 is LNHDA, CDR2 SQIVND, per germline (reference sequence). The chain's CDR3 is CASRLTQGAYGYTF. The CDR3 region has the DNA TGTGCCAGTAGGCTTACACAGGGGGCCTATGGCTACACCTTC.

This clonotype has at least ten counts. J is TRBJ2-1 and V is TRBV20-1; tentatively, D is TRBD1 or TRBD2 (5 bases each). The CDR3 loop spans 15 amino acids. Germline loops: CDR1 DFQATT, CDR2 SNEGSKA (reference sequence). Trimming pared 2 bases from V and 4 bases from J, leaving 15 bases between. The CDR3 sequence is CSARNLGGIYNEQFF. In DNA form, the CDR3 reads TGCAGTGCTAGAAACCTTGGGGGAATATACAATGAGCAGTTCTTC.

The genes are TRBV11-2 and TRBJ2-6; 9 bases are a match to TRBD1. The ends lost 2 bases at V and 1 base at J; junction bases unmatched: 9. The CDR3 covers 19 residues. Germline V gene lookup returns CDR1 SGHAT and CDR2 FQNNGV. CDR3 loop: CASSLIRDREFSGANVLTF. As DNA, the CDR3 is TGTGCCAGCAGCTTAATCCGGGACAGGGAATTTTCTGGGGCCAACGTCCTGACTTTC.

At least ten counts were recorded for this clonotype. CDR3 in DNA: TGCAGCCTCCTCCGGGGGGGTATGGGCACAGATACGCAGTATTTT. Translation gives CSLLRGGMGTDTQYF. The chain joins TRBV20-1 to TRBJ2-3; 8 bases align to TRBD2. The CDR3 is 15 residues long. Germline V gives CDR1 DFQATT, CDR2 SNEGSKA (reference sequence).

The sample holds many counts of this clonotype. The V gene is TRBV27, the J gene TRBJ1-6; 7 nucleotides match TRBD1. The CDR3 length is 15 residues. The trim removed 4 bases at V and 4 bases at J, leaving 4 bases unmatched. Germline CDR1 is MNHEY and CDR2 is SMNVEV (reference sequence). The CDR3 bases are TGTGCCAGCAGTTCGACAGGGAATTATAATTCACCCCTCCACTTT. Protein sequence: CASSSTGNYNSPLHF.

This clonotype has more than one count but fewer than ten. This sequence joins TRBV14 and TRBJ2-5; 7 nucleotides agree with TRBD2. The CDR3 consists of 17 residues. With 1 base clipped from V and 5 bases from J, the junction kept 13 bases outside the gene matches. The germline V gene encodes CDR1 SGHDN and CDR2 FVKESK. The CDR3: CASSQVGVQRGWETQYF. CDR3 coding DNA: TGTGCCAGCAGCCAAGTTGGGGTTCAGCGGGGTTGGGAGACCCAGTACTTC. Supplemented by reference TRBV14 and TRBJ2-5, the full variable domain reads EAGVTQFPSHSVIEKGQTVTLRCDPISGHDNLYWYRRVMGKEIKFLLHFVKESKQDESGMPNNRFLAERTGGTYSTLKVQPAELEDSGVYFCASSQVGVQRGWETQYFGPGTRLLVL.